Shown below are 6 T cell receptor beta chains from a single sample sequenced in a study of OX40 agonist ivuxolimab in advanced cancers. Sequencing used immunoSEQ multiplex PCR; TCRdb keeps in-frame clones, though not all of them. The sample includes 10,000 to 11,000 clones, 63% of them seen just once. The specimen comprised CD4+ or CD8+ T cells sorted from blood, sampled in a trial of the OX40 agonist ivuxolimab. The source is an adult with an advanced solid tumor such as melanoma, head and neck, liver or kidney cancer.

The V call is TRBV6-9, the J call TRBJ2-7; 13 bases are shared with TRBD2. From germline, CDR1 is MNHGY and CDR2 SVAAGI. This CDR3 contains 15 residues. V shed 6 bases, J shed 5 bases, and the junction held 7 bases outside the gene matches. The CDR3 coding sequence is TGTGCCAGCAGCACGGGACTAGCGGGAAGGCACGAGCAGTACTTC. This gives the protein CASSTGLAGRHEQYF.

J is TRBJ1-2 and V is TRBV6-9; 9 bases are shared with TRBD1. Germline-derived CDR1 and CDR2 are MNHGY and SVAAGI. The CDR3 has 13 residues. J lost 6 bases, V lost 7 bases, and 6 bases had no gene match. In nucleotides, the CDR3 is TGTGCCAGCAAGGGGACAGGGTTGGATGGCTACACCTTC. This encodes CASKGTGLDGYTF.

The CDR3 DNA follows: TGTGCCAGTAGCTTCGAAGTGGGGGATTCACCCCTCCACTTT. Its translation: CASSFEVGDSPLHF. This rearrangement joins TRBV19 to TRBJ1-6; TRBD1 is a possible D gene (5 bases). Germline CDR1 LNHDA, CDR2 SQIVND (reference sequence). The CDR3 runs to 14 residues. The germline V and J ends were trimmed by 6 bases and 8 bases, with 14 bases remaining between them.

The chain is built from TRBV11-2 and TRBJ2-1; 7 bases match TRBD1. V shed 0 bases and J 7 bases; nucleotides not matched to a gene: 6. The CDR3 runs to 15 residues. Germline V lookup: CDR1 SGHAT, CDR2 FQNNGV. The CDR3 protein is CASSLEKGARNEQFF. The CDR3 DNA reads TGTGCCAGCAGCTTAGAAAAGGGGGCGAGGAATGAGCAGTTCTTC.

The chain couples TRBV12-5 to TRBJ2-1; D gene ambiguous. Looked up from germline, CDR1 is LGHNT and CDR2 is FRNRAP. Trimming shortened V by 2 bases and J by 5 bases, and 4 bases separated the two germline ends. The length of the CDR3 is 12 residues. CDR3 sequence: CASGLSDNEQFF. In DNA, the CDR3 is TGTGCTAGTGGTTTGTCGGACAATGAGCAGTTCTTC.

The chain links TRBV5-1 to TRBJ1-1; maybe TRBD1 (5 bases). Trimming pared 4 bases from V and 1 base from J, leaving 17 bases between. The germline gives CDR1 SGHRS, CDR2 YFSETQ. This CDR3 comprises 16 residues. CDR3: CASSLFGRVSNTEAFF. The DNA of the CDR3 is TGCGCCAGCAGCCTGTTTGGCAGGGTGTCGAACACTGAAGCTTTCTTT.